What follows are 7 T cell receptor beta chains derived from one specimen sequenced in a study of blood T cell repertoires in COVID-19 (dated by TCRdb to 2020 to 2021). Libraries were prepared through the immunoSEQ multiplex PCR assay. The table comes from immuneACCESS by way of TCRdb, which keeps in-frame sequences with V and J called. Part of the clones is missing from these tables; in studies checked, under half for an unresolved V gene and the rest for unknown reasons. For this sample there are approximately 120,000 clones; roughly four fifths appear just once. 18% of the sample is held by the ten biggest clonotypes. Sequenced: PBMCs or T cells enriched from blood (not recorded which). Every receptor here comes from a man aged 25 to 40 who had recovered from COVID-19.

In its sample, this clone is medium-sized. This chain connects TRBV10-2 to TRBJ2-3, with 7 nucleotides matching TRBD2. The V gene end was trimmed by 5 bases and the J gene end by 5 bases; junction bases not matched to a gene: 10. From germline, CDR1 is WSHSY and CDR2 SAAADI. The CDR3 contains 15 residues. The CDR3 reads CASSHGLVGGDTQYF. DNA for the CDR3: TGCGCCAGCAGTCACGGACTAGTAGGAGGAGATACGCAGTATTTT.

The chain recombines TRBV7-3 with TRBJ1-4; D is undetermined. The CDR3 totals 16 residues. Per the germline V gene, CDR1 is SGHTA and CDR2 is FQGTGA. V was cut by 5 bases and J by 3 bases, with 16 bases left in between. The CDR3 DNA sequence: TGTGCCAGCAGCAAGAGGTGTCCGGCGGCTAATGAAAAACTGTTTTTT. Protein product: CASSKRCPAANEKLFF.

Notes on this clone: Distinct nucleotide sequences in the sample also encode this CDR3. The chain employs TRBV9 and TRBJ2-2, with 9 bases matching TRBD2. This CDR3 comprises 15 residues. Per germline, CDR1 SGDLS and CDR2 YYNGEE. The junction had 4 bases not matched to a gene; V was cut back by 0 bases and J by 7 bases. The CDR3 region has the DNA TGTGCCAGCAGCGTAGATGCGGGAGGGATCGGGGAGCTGTTTTTT. Amino acids: CASSVDAGGIGELFF.

This sequence joins TRBV5-4 and TRBJ2-5, with 8 bases fitting TRBD2. Germline values: CDR1 SGHNT, CDR2 YYREEE (reference sequence). V lost 3 bases and J lost 3; bases outside the gene matches: 10. CDR3 length: 16 residues. CDR3 nucleotides: TGTGCCAGCAGCTCCGGACTAGCTGGAAGAGAAGAGACCCAGTACTTC. Encoded protein: CASSSGLAGREETQYF.

V is TRBV13 and J is TRBJ1-2; 9 bases align to TRBD1. With 5 bases clipped from V and 6 bases from J, the junction kept 7 bases outside the gene matches. The CDR3 runs to 14 residues. CDR1 and CDR2 from the germline V gene are PRHDT and FYEKMQ (reference sequence). CDR3 sequence (DNA): TGTGCCAGCAGCACTCCGGGACAGGGCCATGGCTACACCTTC. The encoded protein is CASSTPGQGHGYTF.

CDR3 residues: CASGLVTGGQDTQYF. The CDR3 nucleotides read TGTGCTAGTGGTTTGGTTACAGGGGGCCAGGATACGCAGTATTTT. The J gene is TRBJ2-3, the V gene TRBV12-5; 9 bases are shared with TRBD1. Germline assignment: CDR1 LGHNT and CDR2 FRNRAP. CDR3 length: 15 residues. The V gene end was trimmed by 0 bases and the J gene end by 6 bases; junction bases not matched to a gene: 4.

The chain links TRBV15 to TRBJ1-4; the D gene is possibly TRBD1 (5 bases). In germline, CDR1 is LNHNV, CDR2 YYDKDF (reference sequence). V lost 3 bases to trimming and J lost 3 bases, with 11 bases between them. This CDR3 spans 15 amino acids. CDR3 DNA sequence: TGTGCCACCAGCAGGGGGGGGAGCGCTAATGAAAAACTGTTTTTT. This translates into CATSRGGSANEKLFF.